The clone carrying this T cell receptor beta chain was seen at least ten times. This specimen comes from a study of identical twins. The length of the CDR3 is 14 residues. V lost 1 base to trimming and J lost 0 bases, with 4 bases between them. Germline assignment: CDR1 LGHDT and CDR2 YNNKEL (reference sequence). TCRdb re-called the 5' RACE reads with MiXCR, one entry per CDR3 protein. The sample has 1.5 million to 2 million distinct CDR3 sequences; under 35% are singletons. Material: cord blood. V and J are TRBV3-1 and TRBJ2-4; D remains ambiguous. The sequence was collected from a newborn girl in good health. The CDR3 is CASSQGAAKNIQYF. The DNA of the CDR3 is TGTGCCAGCAGCCAAGGGGCAGCCAAAAACATTCAGTACTTC.